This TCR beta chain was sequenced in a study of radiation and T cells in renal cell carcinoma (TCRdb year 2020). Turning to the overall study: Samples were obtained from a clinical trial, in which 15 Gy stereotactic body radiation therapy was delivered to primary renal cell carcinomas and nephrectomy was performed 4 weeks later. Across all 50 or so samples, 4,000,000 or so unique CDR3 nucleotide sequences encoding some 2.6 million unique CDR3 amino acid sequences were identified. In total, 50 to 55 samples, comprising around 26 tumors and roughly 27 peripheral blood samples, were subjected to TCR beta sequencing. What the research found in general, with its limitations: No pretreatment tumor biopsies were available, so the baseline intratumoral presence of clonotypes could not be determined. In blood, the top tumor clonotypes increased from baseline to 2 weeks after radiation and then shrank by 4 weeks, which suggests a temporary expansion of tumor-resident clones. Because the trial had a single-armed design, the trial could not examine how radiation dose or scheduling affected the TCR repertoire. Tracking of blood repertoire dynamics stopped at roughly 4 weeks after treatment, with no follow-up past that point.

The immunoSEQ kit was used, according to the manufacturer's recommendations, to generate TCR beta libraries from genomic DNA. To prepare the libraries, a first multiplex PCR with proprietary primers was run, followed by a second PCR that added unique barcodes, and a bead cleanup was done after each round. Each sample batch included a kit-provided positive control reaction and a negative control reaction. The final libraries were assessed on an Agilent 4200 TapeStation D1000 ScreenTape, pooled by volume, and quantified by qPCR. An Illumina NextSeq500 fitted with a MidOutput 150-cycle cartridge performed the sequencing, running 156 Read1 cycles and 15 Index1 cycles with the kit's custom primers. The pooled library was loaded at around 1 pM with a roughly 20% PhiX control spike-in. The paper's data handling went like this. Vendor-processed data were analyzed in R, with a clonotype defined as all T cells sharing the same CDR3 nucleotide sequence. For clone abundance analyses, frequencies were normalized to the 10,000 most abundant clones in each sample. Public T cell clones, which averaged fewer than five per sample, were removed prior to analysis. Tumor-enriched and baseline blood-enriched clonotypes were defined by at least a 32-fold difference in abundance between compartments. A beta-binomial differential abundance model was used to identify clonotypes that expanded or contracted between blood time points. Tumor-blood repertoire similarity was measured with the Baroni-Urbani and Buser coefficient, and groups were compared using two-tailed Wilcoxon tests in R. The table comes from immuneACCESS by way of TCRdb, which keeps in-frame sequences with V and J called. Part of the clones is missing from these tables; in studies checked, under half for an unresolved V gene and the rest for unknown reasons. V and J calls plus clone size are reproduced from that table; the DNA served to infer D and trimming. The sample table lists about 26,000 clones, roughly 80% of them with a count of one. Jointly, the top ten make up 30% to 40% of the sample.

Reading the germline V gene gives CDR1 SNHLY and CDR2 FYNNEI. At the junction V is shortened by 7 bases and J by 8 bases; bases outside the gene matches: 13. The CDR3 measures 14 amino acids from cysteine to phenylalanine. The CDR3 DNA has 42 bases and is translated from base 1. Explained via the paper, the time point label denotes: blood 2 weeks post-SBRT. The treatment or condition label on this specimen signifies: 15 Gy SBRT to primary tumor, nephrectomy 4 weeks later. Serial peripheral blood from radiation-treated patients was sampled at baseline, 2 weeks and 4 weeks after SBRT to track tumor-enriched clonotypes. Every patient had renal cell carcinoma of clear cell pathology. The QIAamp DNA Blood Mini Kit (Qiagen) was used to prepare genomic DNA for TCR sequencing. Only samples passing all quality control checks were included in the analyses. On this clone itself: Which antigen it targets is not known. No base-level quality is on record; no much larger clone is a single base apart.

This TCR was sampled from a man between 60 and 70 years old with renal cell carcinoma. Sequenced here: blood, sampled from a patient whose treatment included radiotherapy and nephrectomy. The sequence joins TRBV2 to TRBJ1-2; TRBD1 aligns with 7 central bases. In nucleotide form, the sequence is TGTGCCAGCATTCTTGGACAGGCCTCTGGGGGCTACACCTTC. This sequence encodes CASILGQASGGYTF. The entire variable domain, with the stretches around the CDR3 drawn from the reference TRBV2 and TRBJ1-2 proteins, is EPEVTQTPSHQVTQMGQEVILRCVPISNHLYFYWYRQILGQKVEFLVSFYNNEISEKSEIFDDQFSVERPDGSNFTLKIRSTKLEDSAMYFCASILGQASGGYTFGSGTRLTVV.